This T cell receptor beta chain was profiled in a study of T cells in Graves' hyperthyroidism and ophthalmopathy. Whole-study findings and limits: In the blood, most expanded thyroid clonotypes above 0.001 appeared as well.

Uncontrolled infections, other autoimmune diseases, pregnancy or lactation led to exclusion of patients. This clonotype has just one count. Antigen specificity is unknown. V dropped 6 bases and J dropped 6 bases, with 15 bases sitting between them. The length of the CDR3 is 15 residues. Germline lookup yields CDR1 SNHLY and CDR2 FYNNEI. RNA transcripts gave rise to amplified TCR beta CDR3 regions. The TCR CDR3 first-round RT-PCR relied on the HTBI primer set. Each CDR3 protein gets one entry after TCRdb re-called the multiplex PCR reads with MiXCR. The profile shows under 600,000 distinct CDR3 sequences, approximately 16% of them singletons.

This TCR was sampled from a middle-aged woman with Graves' ophthalmopathy. V and J are TRBV2 and TRBJ1-6; D ambiguous. What was sequenced was blood. This CDR3 reads CASSLREGINSPLHF. CDR3 sequence (DNA): TGTGCCAGCAGCTTGAGGGAGGGCATTAATTCACCCCTCCACTTT.